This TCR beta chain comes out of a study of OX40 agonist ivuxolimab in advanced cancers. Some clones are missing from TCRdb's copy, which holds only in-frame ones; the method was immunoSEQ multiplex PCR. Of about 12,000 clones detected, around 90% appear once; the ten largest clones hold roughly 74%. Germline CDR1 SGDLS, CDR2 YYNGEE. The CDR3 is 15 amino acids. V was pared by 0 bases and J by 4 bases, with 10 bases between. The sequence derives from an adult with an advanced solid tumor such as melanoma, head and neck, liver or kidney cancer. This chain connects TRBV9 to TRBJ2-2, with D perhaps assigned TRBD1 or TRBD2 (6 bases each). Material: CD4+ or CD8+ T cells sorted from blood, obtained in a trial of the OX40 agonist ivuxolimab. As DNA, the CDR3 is TGTGCCAGCAGCGTAGGTGGGGGGCTCACCGGGGAGCTGTTTTTT. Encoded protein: CASSVGGGLTGELFF.